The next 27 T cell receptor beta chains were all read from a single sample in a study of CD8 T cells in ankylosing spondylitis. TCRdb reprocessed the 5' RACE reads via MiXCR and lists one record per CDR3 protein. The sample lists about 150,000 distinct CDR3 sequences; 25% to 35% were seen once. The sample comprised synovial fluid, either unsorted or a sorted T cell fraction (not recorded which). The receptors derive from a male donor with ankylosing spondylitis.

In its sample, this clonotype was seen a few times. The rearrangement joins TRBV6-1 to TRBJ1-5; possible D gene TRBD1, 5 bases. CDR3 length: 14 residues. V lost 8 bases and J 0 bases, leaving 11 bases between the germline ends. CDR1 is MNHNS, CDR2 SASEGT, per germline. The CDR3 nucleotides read TGTGCCAGCGGGGGGGTGTATAGCAATCAGCCCCAGCATTTT. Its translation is CASGGVYSNQPQHF.

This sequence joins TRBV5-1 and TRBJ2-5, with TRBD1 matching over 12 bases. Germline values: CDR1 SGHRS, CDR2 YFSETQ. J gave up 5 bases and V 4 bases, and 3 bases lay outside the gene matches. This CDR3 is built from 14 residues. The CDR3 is CASSEGQGAETQYF. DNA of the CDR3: TGCGCCAGCAGCGAGGGACAGGGGGCTGAGACCCAGTACTTC.

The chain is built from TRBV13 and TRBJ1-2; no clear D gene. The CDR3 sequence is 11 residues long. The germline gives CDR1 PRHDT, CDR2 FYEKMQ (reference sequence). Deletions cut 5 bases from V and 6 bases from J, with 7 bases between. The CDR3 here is CASSRTNGYTF. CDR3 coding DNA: TGTGCCAGCAGCCGAACGAATGGCTACACCTTC.

The CDR3 is CASSLRPGTSGVNEQFF. Written as DNA, the CDR3 is TGCGCCAGCAGCTTGAGGCCGGGGACTAGCGGGGTAAATGAGCAGTTCTTC. This chain joins TRBV5-1 and TRBJ2-1, with 13 bases that match TRBD2. The germline CDR1 and CDR2 sequences are SGHRS and YFSETQ. The CDR3 is 17 residues long. V trimming: 1 base; J trimming: 7 bases; junction bases outside the gene matches: 8.

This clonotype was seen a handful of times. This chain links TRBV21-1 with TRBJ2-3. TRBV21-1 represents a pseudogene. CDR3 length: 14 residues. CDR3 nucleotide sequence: TGTGCCAGCGAGAGTGATACTAGCACAGATACGCAGTATTTT. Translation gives CASESDTSTDTQYF.

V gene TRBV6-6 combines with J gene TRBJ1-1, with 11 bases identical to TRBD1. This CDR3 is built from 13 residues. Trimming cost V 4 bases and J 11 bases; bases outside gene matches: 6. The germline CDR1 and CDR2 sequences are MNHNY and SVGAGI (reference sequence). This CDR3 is CASSFRTGGMAFF. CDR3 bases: TGTGCCAGCAGTTTTCGGACAGGGGGCATGGCTTTCTTT.

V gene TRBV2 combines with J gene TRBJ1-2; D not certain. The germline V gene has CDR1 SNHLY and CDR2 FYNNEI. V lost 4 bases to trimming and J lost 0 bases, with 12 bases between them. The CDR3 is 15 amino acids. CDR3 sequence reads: CASSGSDNANYGYTF. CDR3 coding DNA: TGTGCCAGCAGTGGATCTGACAATGCTAACTATGGCTACACCTTC.

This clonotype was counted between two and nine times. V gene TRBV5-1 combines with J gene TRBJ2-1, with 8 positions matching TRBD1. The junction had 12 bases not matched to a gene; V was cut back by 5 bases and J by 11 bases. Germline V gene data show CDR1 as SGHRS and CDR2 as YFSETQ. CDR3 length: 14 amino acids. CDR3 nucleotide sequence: TGCGCCAGCAGGGGTGGGACAGGTCTAAATCAGCAGTTCTTC. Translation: CASRGGTGLNQQFF.

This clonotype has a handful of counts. For the CDR3, the DNA is TGCAGTTTTCAAGGCAGAGTAGCGGGCAACAATGAGCAGTTCTTC. This sequence encodes CSFQGRVAGNNEQFF. The chain uses TRBV20-1 and TRBJ2-1; 7 bases match TRBD2. The CDR3 extends over 15 amino acids. Per germline, CDR1 DFQATT and CDR2 SNEGSKA (reference sequence). Losses at the gene ends were 8 bases for V and 5 bases for J; bases not matched to a gene: 15.

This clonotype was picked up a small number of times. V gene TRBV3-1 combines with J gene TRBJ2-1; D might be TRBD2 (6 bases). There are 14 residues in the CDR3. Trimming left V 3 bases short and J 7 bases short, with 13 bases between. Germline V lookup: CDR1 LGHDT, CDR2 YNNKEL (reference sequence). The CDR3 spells CASSQTRNNNEQFF. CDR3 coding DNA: TGTGCCAGCAGCCAGACTAGGAATAATAATGAGCAGTTCTTC.

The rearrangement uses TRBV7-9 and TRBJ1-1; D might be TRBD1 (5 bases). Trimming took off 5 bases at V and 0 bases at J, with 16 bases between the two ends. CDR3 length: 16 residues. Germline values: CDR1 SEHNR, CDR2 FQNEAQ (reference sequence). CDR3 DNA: TGTGCCAGCAGCCCCCGGGACCGTTTGGTGAACACTGAAGCTTTCTTT. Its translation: CASSPRDRLVNTEAFF. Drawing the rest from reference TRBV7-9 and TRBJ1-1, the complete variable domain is DTGVSQNPRHKITKRGQNVTFRCDPISEHNRLYWYRQTLGQGPEFLTYFQNEAQLEKSRLLSDRFSAERPKGSFSTLEIQRTEQGDSAMYLCASSPRDRLVNTEAFFGQGTRLTVV.

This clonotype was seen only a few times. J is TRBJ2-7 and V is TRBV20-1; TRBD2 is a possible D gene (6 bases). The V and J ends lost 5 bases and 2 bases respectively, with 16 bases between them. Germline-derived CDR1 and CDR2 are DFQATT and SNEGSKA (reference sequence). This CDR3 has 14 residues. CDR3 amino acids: CSAPGLFPPYEQYF. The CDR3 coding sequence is TGCAGTGCTCCTGGACTATTTCCTCCCTACGAGCAGTACTTC.

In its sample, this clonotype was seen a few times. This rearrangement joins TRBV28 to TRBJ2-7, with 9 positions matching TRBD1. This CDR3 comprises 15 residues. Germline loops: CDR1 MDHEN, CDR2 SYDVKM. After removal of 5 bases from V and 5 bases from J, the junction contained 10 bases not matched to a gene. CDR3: CASSSWDRVIHEQYF. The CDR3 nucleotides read TGTGCCAGCAGTAGCTGGGACAGGGTAATCCACGAGCAGTACTTC.

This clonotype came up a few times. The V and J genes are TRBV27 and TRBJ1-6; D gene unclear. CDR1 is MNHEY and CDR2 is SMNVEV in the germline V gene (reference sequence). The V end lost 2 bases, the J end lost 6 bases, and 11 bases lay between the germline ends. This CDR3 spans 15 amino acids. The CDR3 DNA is TGTGCCAGCAGTTTACGCGGGGAGGGTAATTCACCCCTCCACTTT. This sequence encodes CASSLRGEGNSPLHF.

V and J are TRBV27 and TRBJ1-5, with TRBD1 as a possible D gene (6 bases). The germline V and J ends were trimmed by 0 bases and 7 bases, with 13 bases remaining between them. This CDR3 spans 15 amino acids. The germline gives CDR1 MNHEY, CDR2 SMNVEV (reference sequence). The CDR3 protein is CASSLSSRGLQPQHF. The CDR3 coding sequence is TGTGCCAGCAGTTTATCGAGCAGGGGTTTGCAGCCCCAGCATTTT.

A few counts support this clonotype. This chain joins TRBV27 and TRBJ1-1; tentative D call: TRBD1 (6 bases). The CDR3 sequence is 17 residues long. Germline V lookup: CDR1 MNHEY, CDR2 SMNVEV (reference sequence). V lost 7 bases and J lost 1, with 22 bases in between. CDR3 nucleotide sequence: TGTGCCAGCACCCCGGGACAAGGGGGACCTCGGAACACTGAAGCTTTCTTT. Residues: CASTPGQGGPRNTEAFF.

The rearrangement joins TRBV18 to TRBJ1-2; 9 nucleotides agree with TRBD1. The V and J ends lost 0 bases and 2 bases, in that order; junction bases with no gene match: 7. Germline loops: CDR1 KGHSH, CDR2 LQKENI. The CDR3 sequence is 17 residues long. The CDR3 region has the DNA TGTGCCAGCTCACCACCTGGGACAGGGAAAATGAACTATGGCTACACCTTC. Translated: CASSPPGTGKMNYGYTF.

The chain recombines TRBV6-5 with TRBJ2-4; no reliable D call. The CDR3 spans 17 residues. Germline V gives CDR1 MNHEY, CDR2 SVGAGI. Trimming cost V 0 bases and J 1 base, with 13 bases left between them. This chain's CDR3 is CASSYSRTLGAKNIQYF. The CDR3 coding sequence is TGTGCCAGCAGTTACTCCCGGACCCTCGGGGCCAAAAACATTCAGTACTTC.

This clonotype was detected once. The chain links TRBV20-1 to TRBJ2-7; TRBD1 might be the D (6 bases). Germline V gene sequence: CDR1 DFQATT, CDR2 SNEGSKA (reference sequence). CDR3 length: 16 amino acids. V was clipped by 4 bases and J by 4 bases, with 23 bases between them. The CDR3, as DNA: TGCAGTGCTATCATTCCAGGACAGAGGCGTCCTTACGAGCAGTACTTC. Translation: CSAIIPGQRRPYEQYF.

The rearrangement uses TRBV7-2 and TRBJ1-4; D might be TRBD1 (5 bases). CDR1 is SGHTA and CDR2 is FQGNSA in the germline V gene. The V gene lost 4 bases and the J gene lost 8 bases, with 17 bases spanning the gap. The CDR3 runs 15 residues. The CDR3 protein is CASSSDGRKGEKLFF. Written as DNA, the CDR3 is TGTGCCAGCAGCTCTGATGGACGGAAGGGGGAAAAACTGTTTTTT.

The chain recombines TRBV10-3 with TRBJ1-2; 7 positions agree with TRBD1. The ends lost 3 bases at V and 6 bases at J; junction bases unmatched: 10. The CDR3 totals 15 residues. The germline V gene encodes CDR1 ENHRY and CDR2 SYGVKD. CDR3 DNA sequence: TGTGCCATCAGTGATTCCCCCCAAGGGGGCGATGGCTACACCTTC. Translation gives CAISDSPQGGDGYTF.

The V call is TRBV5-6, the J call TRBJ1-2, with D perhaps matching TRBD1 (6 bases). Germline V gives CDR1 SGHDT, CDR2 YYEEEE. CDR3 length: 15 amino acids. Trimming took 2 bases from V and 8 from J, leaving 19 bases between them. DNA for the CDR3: TGTGCCAGCAGCTTCTCGGGCGGGGGCCCTGAAGGCTACACCTTC. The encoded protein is CASSFSGGGPEGYTF.

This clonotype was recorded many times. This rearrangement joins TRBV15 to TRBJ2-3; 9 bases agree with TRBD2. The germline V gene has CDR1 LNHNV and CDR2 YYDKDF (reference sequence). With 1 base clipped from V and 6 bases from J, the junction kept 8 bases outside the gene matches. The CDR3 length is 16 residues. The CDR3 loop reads CATSRGDSGRRDTQYF. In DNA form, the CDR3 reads TGTGCCACCAGCAGAGGTGATAGCGGGAGACGCGATACGCAGTATTTT. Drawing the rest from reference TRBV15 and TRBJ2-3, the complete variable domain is DAMVIQNPRYQVTQFGKPVTLSCSQTLNHNVMYWYQQKSSQAPKLLFHYYDKDFNNEADTPDNFQSRRPNTSFCFLDIRSPGLGDTAMYLCATSRGDSGRRDTQYFGPGTRLTVL.

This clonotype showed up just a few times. The CDR3 DNA sequence: TGTGCCAGCAGCTTTTACAACAGGAACTACGAGCAGTACTTC. It yields the protein CASSFYNRNYEQYF. The rearrangement joins TRBV11-2 to TRBJ2-7, with D tentatively TRBD1 (5 bases). The CDR3 covers 14 residues. V lost 3 bases, J lost 3 bases, and 12 bases lay in between. Germline CDR1 and CDR2: SGHAT and FQNNGV.

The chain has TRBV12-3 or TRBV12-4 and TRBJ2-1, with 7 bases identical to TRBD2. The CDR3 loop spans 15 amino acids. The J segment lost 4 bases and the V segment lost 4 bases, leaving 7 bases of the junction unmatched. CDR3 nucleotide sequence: TGTGCCAGCAGTTCCCGGGACTACAGATACAATGAGCAGTTCTTC. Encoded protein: CASSSRDYRYNEQFF.

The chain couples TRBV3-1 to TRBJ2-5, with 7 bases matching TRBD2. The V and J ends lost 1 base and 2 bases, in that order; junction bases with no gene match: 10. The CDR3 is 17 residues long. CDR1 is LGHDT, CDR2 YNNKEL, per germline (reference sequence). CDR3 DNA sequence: TGTGCCAGCAGCCAAGGGCCCCGCGGGAGCCTTCAAGAGACCCAGTACTTC. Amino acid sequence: CASSQGPRGSLQETQYF.

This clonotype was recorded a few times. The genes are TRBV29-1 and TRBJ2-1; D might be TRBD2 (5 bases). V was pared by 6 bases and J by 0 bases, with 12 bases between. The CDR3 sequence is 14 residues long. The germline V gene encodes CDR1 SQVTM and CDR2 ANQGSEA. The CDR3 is CSVAAGSSYNEQFF. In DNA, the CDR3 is TGCAGCGTGGCAGCTGGGAGCTCCTACAATGAGCAGTTCTTC.